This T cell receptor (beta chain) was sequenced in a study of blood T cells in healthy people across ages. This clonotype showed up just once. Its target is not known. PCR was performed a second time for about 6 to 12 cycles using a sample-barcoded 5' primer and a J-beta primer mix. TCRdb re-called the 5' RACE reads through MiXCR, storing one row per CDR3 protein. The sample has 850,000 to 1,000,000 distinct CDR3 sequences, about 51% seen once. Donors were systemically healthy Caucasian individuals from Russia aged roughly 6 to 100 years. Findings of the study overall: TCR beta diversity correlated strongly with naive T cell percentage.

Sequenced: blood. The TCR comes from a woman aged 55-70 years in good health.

This chain's CDR3 is CASSLNPGQGETQYF. DNA for the CDR3: TGTGCCAGCAGCTTGAACCCTGGACAGGGAGAGACCCAGTACTTC. The chain recombines TRBV11-2 with TRBJ2-5, with 8 nucleotides matching TRBD1. The J segment lost 4 bases and the V segment lost 3 bases, leaving 7 bases of the junction unmatched. The CDR3 has 15 amino acids. CDR1 and CDR2 from the germline V gene are SGHAT and FQNNGV.